The clone carrying this TCR beta chain was seen at least ten times. The antigen is undetermined. The germline V gene has CDR1 SGHKS and CDR2 YYEKEE (reference sequence). V trimming: 4 bases; J trimming: 5 bases; junction bases outside the gene matches: 6. The CDR3 length is 14 residues. PCR was performed a second time for roughly 6 to 12 cycles using a sample-barcoded 5' primer and a J-beta primer mix. CDR3-containing paired-end reads numbered at least 3 million in each sample. TCRdb used MiXCR to reprocess the 5' RACE reads, holding one entry per CDR3 protein. The sample shows some 1.6 million distinct CDR3 sequences, about 35% of them seen only once. These data belong to a study of blood T cells in healthy people across ages. Study context: Every two T cells gave about one barcoded beta molecule via template switching. General study points: Higher diversity, along with more naive CD4+ cells, distinguished long-lived donors from aged donors.

The V and J genes are TRBV5-5 and TRBJ2-1, with 7 nucleotides matching TRBD2. The material sequenced was blood. This sequence originates from a woman aged 25 to 39 in good health. CDR3 sequence (DNA): TGTGCCAGCAGCCTGGAGGGAGGGAACAATGAGCAGTTCTTC. Protein sequence: CASSLEGGNNEQFF.